These 13 T cell receptor beta chains were sequenced from one sample in a study of T-cell memory formation after mild COVID-19. MiXCR, applied by TCRdb to the 5' RACE reads, yields one record per CDR3 protein. The sample gives tens of thousands of distinct CDR3 sequences, about 8% of which show up once; less than 15% is in the top ten. The specimen sequenced was PBMCs or a T cell subset sorted from them (not recorded which). These receptors were collected from an adult woman who had mild COVID-19 (a few samples of this study predate the infection). Cell type and time point are not known.

V and J are TRBV7-9 and TRBJ2-2; D ambiguous. V was cut by 3 bases and J by 7 bases, with 12 bases left in between. This CDR3 comprises 14 residues. CDR1 SEHNR and CDR2 FQNEAQ come from the germline V gene (reference sequence). CDR3 nucleotides: TGTGCCAGCAGCTTGGGGAAAAAGGTCGGGGAGCTGTTTTTT. Its translation is CASSLGKKVGELFF.

Many counts were recorded for this clonotype. The chain carries TRBV6-6 and TRBJ2-6; D call uncertain. Per the germline V gene, CDR1 is MNHNY and CDR2 is SVGAGI (reference sequence). CDR3 length equals 14 residues. V dropped 8 bases and J dropped 1 base, with 9 bases sitting between them. The CDR3 DNA is TGTGCCAGCCACACGGGTTCTGGGGCCAACGTCCTGACTTTC. Translating gives CASHTGSGANVLTF.

V and J are TRBV5-1 and TRBJ2-1, with D perhaps matching TRBD2 (6 bases). Trimming cost V 0 bases and J 7 bases, with 11 bases left between them. The CDR3 spans 14 residues. Germline CDR1 SGHRS, CDR2 YFSETQ. CDR3 bases: TGCGCCAGCAGCTTGGGACTAGTCGAGAATGAGCAGTTCTTC. Its protein product is CASSLGLVENEQFF.

This clonotype was observed a few times. The J gene is TRBJ2-2, the V gene TRBV30; the match to TRBD1 covers 9 bases. With V trimmed by 5 bases and J by 4 bases, 8 bases remained unmatched. Germline V CDR1 and CDR2: GTSNPN, SVGIG (reference sequence). The CDR3 has 15 residues. The CDR3: CAWEPGQGSTGELFF. The CDR3 DNA is TGTGCCTGGGAACCGGGACAGGGTAGCACCGGGGAGCTGTTTTTT.

This clonotype is classed as medium-sized. J is TRBJ1-1 and V is TRBV30; 7 nucleotides match TRBD1. This CDR3 is 15 amino acids long. The J segment lost 2 bases and the V segment lost 6 bases, leaving 12 bases of the junction unmatched. Germline values: CDR1 GTSNPN, CDR2 SVGIG (reference sequence). The CDR3 DNA is TGTGCCTGCCGCCCCCAGGAAGGGGGCAACACTGAAGCTTTCTTT. This translates into CACRPQEGGNTEAFF.

This clonotype was detected ten times or more. The chain links TRBV24-1 to TRBJ2-3, with a weak D call TRBD2 (7 bases). Germline CDR1 reads KGHDR; CDR2 reads SFDVKD. Trimming removed 4 bases from V and 5 bases from J, with 18 bases in between. The CDR3 sequence is 16 residues long. The DNA of the CDR3 is TGTGCCACCAGTGACTTGGTCCAGGGGAGGGGAGATACGCAGTATTTT. Amino acids: CATSDLVQGRGDTQYF.

This clonotype turned up a few times. CDR3 DNA: TGTGCCAGCAGCTCGACAGGGGGCGGAAAGGGCAATCAGCCCCAGCATTTT. Encoded protein: CASSSTGGGKGNQPQHF. The chain uses TRBV5-6 and TRBJ1-5; 10 bases are a match to TRBD1. Looked up from germline, CDR1 is SGHDT and CDR2 is YYEEEE. This CDR3 has 17 residues. Trimming cost V 3 bases and J 2 bases; bases outside gene matches: 8.

This clonotype was found many times. The rearrangement uses TRBV5-1 and TRBJ2-2, with D hard to call. V lost 0 bases and J 2 bases, leaving 8 bases between the germline ends. Germline CDR1 is SGHRS and CDR2 is YFSETQ. The CDR3 has 15 residues. This CDR3 is CASSLATHNTGELFF. The DNA for the CDR3 is TGCGCCAGCAGCTTGGCCACTCATAACACCGGGGAGCTGTTTTTT.

This clonotype appeared many times. CDR3 residues: CASSPFSSDLNEKLFF. The CDR3 coding sequence is TGTGCCAGCAGCCCATTTAGTTCCGACCTTAATGAAAAACTGTTTTTT. V is TRBV7-9 and J is TRBJ1-4; D is unresolved. The CDR3 spans 16 residues. CDR1 and CDR2 from the germline V gene are SEHNR and FQNEAQ (reference sequence). Trimming took off 5 bases at V and 4 bases at J, with 17 bases between the two ends.

This clonotype was picked up a small number of times. The gene calls are TRBV3-1 and TRBJ1-6; perhaps TRBD1 as D (6 bases). V gave up 1 base and J gave up 7 bases, with 17 bases separating them. This CDR3 comprises 17 residues. Looked up from germline, CDR1 is LGHDT and CDR2 is YNNKEL (reference sequence). The CDR3 DNA reads TGTGCCAGCAGCCAAGTGGGGGGCGCGTCTTGGAATTCACCCCTCCACTTT. The encoded protein is CASSQVGGASWNSPLHF.

This clonotype has a count of ten or more. The chain carries TRBV4-3 and TRBJ1-3; D unresolved. The CDR3 spans 15 residues. CDR1 is LGHNA and CDR2 is YSLEER in the germline V gene. V was shortened by 0 bases and J by 0 bases, with 6 bases between the two germline ends. The CDR3 reads CASSQDHYSGNTIYF. CDR3 sequence (DNA): TGCGCCAGCAGCCAAGATCACTACTCTGGAAACACCATATATTTT.

This clonotype was detected only a few times. The J gene is TRBJ2-1, the V gene TRBV5-1; the D is unclear. The CDR3 runs to 15 residues. Per the germline V gene, CDR1 is SGHRS and CDR2 is YFSETQ. Trimming removed 0 bases from V and 3 bases from J, with 10 bases in between. Here the CDR3 reads CASSLVALSYNEQFF. The CDR3 nucleotides read TGCGCCAGCAGCTTGGTCGCTCTTAGCTACAATGAGCAGTTCTTC.

In this sample, this clonotype turned up many times. The chain employs TRBV20-1 and TRBJ2-4; D might be TRBD1 (7 bases). Germline V gives CDR1 DFQATT, CDR2 SNEGSKA (reference sequence). Trimming stripped 6 bases from V and 0 bases from J, with 15 bases between. The CDR3 sequence is 15 residues long. CDR3 protein: CSARDSSVAKNIQYF. The CDR3 DNA sequence: TGCAGTGCGCGGGACAGCTCCGTAGCCAAAAACATTCAGTACTTC.